These T cell receptor beta chains were read from a single sample in a study of vaccination and CD4 T cells after COVID-19. No antigen is known for these receptors. Using its own MiXCR run on the PCR reads, TCRdb lists one record per CDR3 protein. The sample contains more than 15,000 distinct CDR3 sequences, 54% of which appear only once. The starting material was cultured CD4+ T cells from blood, obtained after SARS-CoV-2 vaccination. The receptors come from a human donor with COVID-19. CDR3s leave out the opening cysteine and the closing phenylalanine or tryptophan. Fields, in order: V gene, CDR3 protein.

v_gene: TRBV6-4; CDR3aa: ASPAGGWGPQETQY
v_gene: TRBV14; CDR3aa: ASSQDVTGNSPLH
v_gene: TRBV20-1; CDR3aa: SVFGPNEKLF
v_gene: TRBV5-8; CDR3aa: AGSLRTPGEQY
v_gene: TRBV7-9; CDR3aa: ASSLGQGGYEQY
v_gene: TRBV5-4; CDR3aa: ASSFRTSYGYT
v_gene: TRBV20-1; CDR3aa: SANRQVGHEQY
v_gene: TRBV7-9; CDR3aa: ASSPPFRTAVYEQY
v_gene: TRBV28; CDR3aa: ASSFNYLLYGYT
v_gene: TRBV18; CDR3aa: ASSPNRETQY
v_gene: TRBV5-1; CDR3aa: ASSFQLVTGTTTYEQY
v_gene: TRBV7-9; CDR3aa: ASSQEGGITDTQY
v_gene: TRBV6-1; CDR3aa: ASSKGQILDAF
v_gene: TRBV2; CDR3aa: ASRGTANQPQH
v_gene: TRBV11-3; CDR3aa: ASSLLGNEQF
v_gene: TRBV19; CDR3aa: ASSIRQGSYGYT
v_gene: TRBV7-8; CDR3aa: ASSGGPESNQPQH
v_gene: TRBV20-1; CDR3aa: SARDLTGAWTEAF
v_gene: TRBV28; CDR3aa: ASSPGTGRAF
v_gene: TRBV11-1; CDR3aa: ASSLEARDTGELF
v_gene: TRBV7-6; CDR3aa: ASSLADRGSEAF
v_gene: TRBV30; CDR3aa: AWNAGYGYT
v_gene: TRBV5-6; CDR3aa: ATRTSGGGKTQY
v_gene: TRBV6-5; CDR3aa: ASSYSRGLDTGELF
v_gene: TRBV20-1; CDR3aa: SAERDRNEKLF
v_gene: TRBV6-1; CDR3aa: ASSTGPPGNTIY
v_gene: TRBV27; CDR3aa: ASSPYLNTEAF
v_gene: TRBV7-8; CDR3aa: ASSLVGGNSYNEQF
v_gene: TRBV24-1; CDR3aa: ATKGVQETQY
v_gene: TRBV6-1; CDR3aa: ASSGGTTYEQY
v_gene: TRBV9; CDR3aa: ASSPDRGTLGNTIY
v_gene: TRBV25-1; CDR3aa: ASSATGTDTQY
v_gene: TRBV25-1; CDR3aa: ASSGQGSPNQPQH
v_gene: TRBV20-1; CDR3aa: SVGSYNSPLH
v_gene: TRBV11-3; CDR3aa: ASAGMSSGGQNYNEQF
v_gene: TRBV20-1; CDR3aa: SARDRNRGAVEQY
v_gene: TRBV7-2; CDR3aa: ASSWGSGRETRDTEAF
v_gene: TRBV19; CDR3aa: ASSRDGNQPQH
v_gene: TRBV7-2; CDR3aa: ASSLTGGTSYEQY
v_gene: TRBV6-1; CDR3aa: ASSPRQATDTQY
v_gene: TRBV21-1; CDR3aa: ASSKSTNSNQPQH
v_gene: TRBV20-1; CDR3aa: SAKNPPGQGRGPQH
v_gene: TRBV7-9; CDR3aa: ASSQRSNQPQH
v_gene: TRBV19; CDR3aa: ASSNRDRNTEAF
v_gene: TRBV5-1; CDR3aa: ASSLVLPSSYNEQF